Following are 3 T cell receptor beta chains from one sample sequenced in a study of PD-L1 blockade in urothelial cancer. Using immunoSEQ multiplex PCR, the repertoire was profiled, and TCRdb retains in-frame clones only, with some absent. The data contain around 100,000 clones, around 90% of them singletons. Sample time point: pretreatment peripheral blood. The source was PBMCs, collected around atezolizumab (anti-PD-L1) treatment. The source is a man aged 55 to 69 with urothelial cancer.

In the case of this clone: Other nucleotide sequences in the sample specify the same CDR3. V usage is TRBV6-6 and J usage is TRBJ2-7; 9 bases are a match to TRBD1. The CDR3 covers 13 residues. Germline V lookup: CDR1 MNHNY, CDR2 SVGAGI (reference sequence). V dropped 5 bases and J dropped 5; count of bases not matched to a gene: 4. The CDR3 bases are TGTGCCAGCAGTAAAAGACAGGGGGACGAGCAGTACTTC. Translating it yields CASSKRQGDEQYF.

The chain uses TRBV25-1 and TRBJ2-5, with 9 positions matching TRBD2. The junction had 5 bases not matched to a gene; V was cut back by 2 bases and J by 1 base. The CDR3 has 16 residues. Germline V gene data show CDR1 as MGHDK and CDR2 as SYGVNS. In DNA, the CDR3 is TGTGCCAGCAGTGAAGGGCGGGGGGGATTCCAAGAGACCCAGTACTTC. Its translation is CASSEGRGGFQETQYF.

V gene TRBV11-2 combines with J gene TRBJ2-3, with TRBD2 identical over 7 bases. J gave up 3 bases and V 2 bases, and 8 bases lay outside the gene matches. Germline assignment: CDR1 SGHAT and CDR2 FQNNGV. This CDR3 comprises 16 residues. For the CDR3, the DNA is TGTGCCAGCAGCTTAATGGGGGAGGGCCTGACAGATACGCAGTATTTT. Its translation: CASSLMGEGLTDTQYF.